This entry is about one T cell receptor (beta chain). Its antigen is not known. This sample was taken from a study of CD8+CD57+ T cells in acquired aplastic anemia. Study summary: DNA from sorted CD4+ and CD8+ cells averaged around 3 ug. General observations from the study: Overlap between patients and controls comprised twenty-nine CD8+ CDR3 sequences.

Genomic DNA, serving as template, underwent TCR beta VDJ and CDR3 profiling. Via MiXCR, TCRdb re-called the reads, giving one row per CDR3 protein. Of 450,000 to 600,000 distinct CDR3 sequences listed, less than 35% are singletons. Flow cytometry had shown expanded CD8+CD57+ cells in the patients chosen for sequencing. The V gene's germline CDR1 is SGDLS and CDR2 YYNGEE. V was clipped by 4 bases and J by 0 bases; unmatched bases: 4. CDR3 size: 15 residues. Material: sorted CD4+, CD8+, or CD8+CD57+ T cells (not recorded which) from PBMCs. The V and J genes are TRBV9 and TRBJ1-1; the match to TRBD1 covers 9 bases. The TCR sequence derives from a human donor with aplastic anemia. DNA of the CDR3: TGTGCCAGCAGCCCTCGGACAGGGGTGAACACTGAAGCTTTCTTT. Protein sequence: CASSPRTGVNTEAFF.